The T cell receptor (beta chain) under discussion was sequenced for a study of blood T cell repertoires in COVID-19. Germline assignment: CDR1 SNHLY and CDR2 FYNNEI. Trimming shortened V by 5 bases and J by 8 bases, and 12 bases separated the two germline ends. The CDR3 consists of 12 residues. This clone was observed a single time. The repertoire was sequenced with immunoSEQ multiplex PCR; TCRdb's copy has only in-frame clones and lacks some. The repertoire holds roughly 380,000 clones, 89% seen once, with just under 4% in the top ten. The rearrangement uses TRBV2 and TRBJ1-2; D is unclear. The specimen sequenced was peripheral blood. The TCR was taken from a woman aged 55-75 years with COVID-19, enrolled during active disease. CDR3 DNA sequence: TGTGCCAGCAGTACGTCTAGTCGGGGCTACACCTTC. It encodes CASSTSSRGYTF. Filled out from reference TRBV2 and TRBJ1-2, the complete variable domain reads EPEVTQTPSHQVTQMGQEVILRCVPISNHLYFYWYRQILGQKVEFLVSFYNNEISEKSEIFDDQFSVERPDGSNFTLKIRSTKLEDSAMYFCASSTSSRGYTFGSGTRLTVV.